The 31 T cell receptor beta chains reported below all come from one sample, sequenced in a study of T cells after posttransplantation cyclophosphamide. Assay: immunoSEQ multiplex PCR; the TCRdb copy retains only in-frame clones and omits some. This record lists 7,000 to 9,500 clones, none seen once only, and the top ten clones contain approximately 3.6%. Busulfan-fludarabine conditioning, marrow transplant, and cyclophosphamide on days +3 and +4 were administered. Specimen: PBMCs, collected about 350 days after allogeneic stem cell transplant with posttransplant cyclophosphamide. The receptor source for this set is a male patient in his 50s who received an allogeneic stem cell transplant from a related donor and was CMV-positive. Some T cells may arise from the graft donor.

The sample holds many counts of this clone. The rearrangement joins TRBV7-6 to TRBJ1-6, with D perhaps TRBD1 (5 bases). Trimming pared 5 bases from V and 10 bases from J, leaving 21 bases between. The CDR3 contains 16 residues. Germline V gene sequence: CDR1 SGHVS, CDR2 FNYEAQ. CDR3 protein: CASSPGATGISSPLHF. CDR3 bases: TGTGCCAGCAGCCCTGGGGCGACTGGCATCAGCTCACCCCTCCACTTT.

This clone was counted at least ten times. The chain links TRBV9 to TRBJ2-7; 7 bases align to TRBD2. The CDR3 covers 13 residues. Trimming removed 0 bases from V and 7 bases from J; junction bases left unmatched: 4. The germline gives CDR1 SGDLS, CDR2 YYNGEE. The CDR3, as DNA: TGTGCCAGCAGCGTAGCGGGGGAGGGGGAGCAGTACTTC. This sequence encodes CASSVAGEGEQYF. The whole variable domain, remainder taken from reference TRBV9 and TRBJ2-7, is DSGVTQTPKHLITATGQRVTLRCSPRSGDLSVYWYQQSLDQGLQFLIQYYNGEERAKGNILERFSAQQFPDLHSELNLSSLELGDSALYFCASSVAGEGEQYFGPGTRLTVT.

This clone was counted ten times or more. V usage is TRBV10-3 and J usage is TRBJ2-1; 10 nucleotides agree with TRBD2. After removal of 2 bases from V and 9 bases from J, the junction contained 4 bases not matched to a gene. This CDR3 contains 14 residues. Germline lookup yields CDR1 ENHRY and CDR2 SYGVKD. CDR3: CAISESGGAFEQFF. The CDR3 DNA is TGTGCCATCAGTGAGAGCGGGGGGGCCTTTGAGCAGTTCTTC.

This sequence joins TRBV27 and TRBJ1-2; D perhaps matches TRBD1 (6 bases). The CDR3 spans 15 residues. The V gene's germline CDR1 is MNHEY and CDR2 SMNVEV (reference sequence). Trimming removed 5 bases from V and 10 bases from J, with 23 bases in between. CDR3 nucleotide sequence: TGTGCCAGCAGTCTCAGTAGGGGGGGCGCGGATGACTACACCTTC. Encoded protein: CASSLSRGGADDYTF.

This clone has ten or more counts. The chain employs TRBV7-9 and TRBJ2-7; the D gene is possibly TRBD2 (6 bases). The CDR3 contains 13 residues. The V end lost 3 bases, the J end lost 1 base, and 7 bases lay between the germline ends. Germline CDR1 is SEHNR and CDR2 is FQNEAQ (reference sequence). CDR3: CASSLRESYEQYF. DNA of the CDR3: TGTGCCAGCAGCTTGCGGGAATCCTACGAGCAGTACTTC.

Ten or more counts support this clone. J is TRBJ2-1 and V is TRBV5-4, with 12 bases matching TRBD2. The J segment lost 3 bases and the V segment lost 4 bases, leaving 11 bases of the junction unmatched. CDR3 length: 18 amino acids. CDR1 is SGHNT, CDR2 YYREEE, per germline (reference sequence). The CDR3: CASSQTSGGGAVYNEQFF. Written as DNA, the CDR3 is TGTGCCAGCAGCCAGACTAGCGGGGGCGGCGCCGTCTACAATGAGCAGTTCTTC. Full variable domain (missing parts from reference TRBV5-4 and TRBJ2-1): ETGVTQSPTHLIKTRGQQVTLRCSSQSGHNTVSWYQQALGQGPQFIFQYYREEENGRGNFPPRFSGLQFPNYSSELNVNALELDDSALYLCASSQTSGGGAVYNEQFFGPGTRLTVL.

This clone was detected many times. V usage is TRBV9 and J usage is TRBJ2-3, with 14 bases lining up with TRBD2. CDR3 length equals 17 residues. In germline, CDR1 is SGDLS, CDR2 YYNGEE. The V and J ends lost 4 bases and 4 bases, in that order; junction bases with no gene match: 8. Written as DNA, the CDR3 is TGTGCCAGCAGCAGAGGGACTAGCGGGAGATGGTCAGATACGCAGTATTTT. It codes for CASSRGTSGRWSDTQYF.

There are many counts of this clone. J is TRBJ2-1 and V is TRBV2, with 9 bases fitting TRBD1. Losses at the gene ends were 2 bases for V and 11 bases for J; bases not matched to a gene: 13. CDR1 and CDR2 (germline): SNHLY, FYNNEI. This CDR3 is 16 amino acids long. The CDR3 here is CASSEPGTGQALKQFF. The DNA for the CDR3 is TGTGCCAGCAGTGAACCTGGGACAGGGCAGGCCCTGAAGCAGTTCTTC.

This clone qualifies as medium-sized (0.01 to 0.1%). V gene TRBV2 combines with J gene TRBJ1-2; 8 nucleotides agree with TRBD1. CDR1 is SNHLY, CDR2 FYNNEI, per germline. The CDR3 spans 13 residues. V was clipped by 3 bases and J by 8 bases; unmatched bases: 5. The CDR3 nucleotides are TGTGCCAGCAGTGACCAGGGGGCTAGCGGCTACACCTTC. Translated, it gives CASSDQGASGYTF.

This clone was picked up many times. In nucleotides, the CDR3 is TGTGCCAGCAGCCTGGGACAGTATAAGGATGGCTACACCTTC. This codes for CASSLGQYKDGYTF. The V call is TRBV5-8, the J call TRBJ1-2, with 7 bases aligning to TRBD1. The CDR3 runs 14 residues. Germline assignment: CDR1 SGHTS and CDR2 YDEGEE. V lost 4 bases to trimming and J lost 6 bases; unmatched junction nucleotides: 9.

This clone was detected ten times or more. This sequence joins TRBV11-2 and TRBJ2-7; no definite D call. This CDR3 is built from 12 residues. From germline, CDR1 is SGHAT and CDR2 FQNNGV. V dropped 0 bases and J dropped 4 bases, with 4 bases sitting between them. CDR3 in amino acids: CASSLDRYEQYF. The CDR3 DNA sequence: TGTGCCAGCAGCTTAGATAGATACGAGCAGTACTTC.

This clone was seen many times. This chain joins TRBV7-2 and TRBJ2-3; D remains ambiguous. Germline CDR1 reads SGHTA; CDR2 reads FQGNSA. The length of the CDR3 is 13 residues. Between the trimmed V and J ends, which lost 5 bases and 4 bases, there was a span of 10 bases. CDR3 region: CASSRSQADTQYF. In DNA, the CDR3 is TGTGCCAGCAGCAGATCCCAGGCAGATACGCAGTATTTT.

This clone was recorded at least ten times. The chain carries TRBV7-2 and TRBJ2-2; D is unresolved. The CDR3 runs 14 residues. Germline CDR1 and CDR2: SGHTA and FQGNSA. V was shortened by 3 bases and J by 5 bases, with 10 bases between the two germline ends. The CDR3 nucleotides are TGTGCCAGCAGCTTCCTCGGAGAGACCGGGGAGCTGTTTTTT. Protein sequence: CASSFLGETGELFF.

In this sample, this clone turned up many times. V and J are TRBV2 and TRBJ2-4; the match to TRBD2 covers 9 bases. Germline V gene sequence: CDR1 SNHLY, CDR2 FYNNEI. The CDR3 length is 18 residues. V gave up 7 bases and J gave up 0 bases; unmatched junction bases: 13. The CDR3 loop reads CASTQPRGGRLAKNIQYF. The CDR3 DNA follows: TGTGCCAGCACTCAGCCGCGGGGGGGTCGATTAGCCAAAAACATTCAGTACTTC.

This clone is termed medium-sized. The chain has TRBV19 and TRBJ1-2, with 8 bases matching TRBD1. V was pared by 7 bases and J by 7 bases, with 14 bases of the junction left unmatched. This CDR3 spans 15 amino acids. CDR1 is LNHDA and CDR2 is SQIVND in the germline V gene (reference sequence). The CDR3 coding sequence is TGTGCCAGTACTGGGACAGGACTCGTTGGCGGTGGCTACACCTTC. Protein sequence: CASTGTGLVGGGYTF. Filled out from reference TRBV19 and TRBJ1-2, the complete variable domain reads DGGITQSPKYLFRKEGQNVTLSCEQNLNHDAMYWYRQDPGQGLRLIYYSQIVNDFQKGDIAEGYSVSREKKESFPLTVTSAQKNPTAFYLCASTGTGLVGGGYTFGSGTRLTVV.

This clone was detected many times. This chain uses TRBV30 with TRBJ2-3, with D unclear. The CDR3 covers 14 residues. Germline-derived CDR1 and CDR2 are GTSNPN and SVGIG (reference sequence). The V gene lost 5 bases and the J gene lost 1 base, with 13 bases spanning the gap. The DNA for the CDR3 is TGTGCCTGGGCGGAAGGTCAAGGCACAGATACGCAGTATTTT. Encoded protein: CAWAEGQGTDTQYF.

This clone was recorded many times. The chain uses TRBV9 and TRBJ1-5, with D possibly being TRBD1 (5 bases). V lost 0 bases and J 4 bases, leaving 11 bases between the germline ends. This CDR3 region has 15 residues. Germline V gene sequence: CDR1 SGDLS, CDR2 YYNGEE. CDR3 region: CASSVGGTTNQPQHF. The CDR3 coding sequence is TGTGCCAGCAGCGTAGGAGGGACTACAAATCAGCCCCAGCATTTT.

By share, this clone ranks as medium-sized. This CDR3 is CASSLPSAVEAFF. CDR3 nucleotide sequence: TGTGCCAGCAGCTTGCCGTCGGCGGTGGAAGCTTTCTTT. The chain links TRBV5-4 to TRBJ1-1; no definite D call. CDR3 size: 13 residues. The V and J ends lost 1 base and 8 bases respectively, with 12 bases between them. CDR1 is SGHNT, CDR2 YYREEE, per germline (reference sequence).

This clone occurred many times. The rearrangement links TRBV18 to TRBJ1-4; 9 positions match TRBD1. J was trimmed by 7 bases and V by 8 bases; bases with no gene match: 5. Per the germline V gene, CDR1 is KGHSH and CDR2 is LQKENI. CDR3 size: 13 residues. The CDR3 nucleotides read TGTGCCAGCAGGCGACAGGGGGGTGAAAAACTGTTTTTT. Translation: CASRRQGGEKLFF.

In its sample, this clone was seen many times. V usage is TRBV9 and J usage is TRBJ1-1, with a tentative D call TRBD1 (6 bases). Germline V lookup: CDR1 SGDLS, CDR2 YYNGEE. This CDR3 contains 15 residues. Between the trimmed V and J ends, which lost 0 bases and 0 bases, there was a span of 9 bases. The CDR3 region is CASSVGTALNTEAFF. CDR3 nucleotides: TGTGCCAGCAGCGTAGGGACAGCCCTGAACACTGAAGCTTTCTTT.

There are many counts of this clone. V gene TRBV6-6 combines with J gene TRBJ2-7; maybe TRBD2 (6 bases). This CDR3 has 16 residues. V lost 2 bases to trimming and J lost 9 bases, with 23 bases between them. Germline CDR1 MNHNY, CDR2 SVGAGI (reference sequence). CDR3 sequence reads: CASSYPPGALYLWQYF. The CDR3 nucleotides are TGTGCCAGCAGTTACCCCCCGGGAGCGCTTTACTTGTGGCAGTACTTC.

Ten or more counts support this clone. The V call is TRBV19, the J call TRBJ1-3, with no clear D. The CDR3 extends over 15 amino acids. Germline-derived CDR1 and CDR2 are LNHDA and SQIVND (reference sequence). V lost 7 bases to trimming and J lost 0 bases, with 13 bases between them. The CDR3 reads CASIEGYSSGNTIYF. The CDR3 nucleotides read TGTGCCAGTATTGAGGGATACAGCTCTGGAAACACCATATATTTT.

This clone turned up a few times. With a much larger clone just one base away, this may be a read error. The chain combines TRBV4-1 with TRBJ2-3, with TRBD2 matching 7 bases. The CDR3 runs 17 residues. Trimming took 0 bases from V and 1 from J; bases not matched to a gene: 7. Germline assignment: CDR1 MGHRA and CDR2 YSYEKL. The CDR3 DNA sequence: TGCGCCAGCAGCCAAGAGGGAGGCGGGAGCGGCACAGATACGCAGTATTTT. It yields the protein CASSQEGGGSGTDTQYF.

At least ten counts were recorded for this clone. J is TRBJ1-6 and V is TRBV19; 7 nucleotides agree with TRBD1. Germline trimming cut 10 bases from V and 9 bases from J; bases unmatched to any gene: 9. The CDR3 is made up of 13 amino acids. Per germline, CDR1 LNHDA and CDR2 SQIVND (reference sequence). Written as DNA, the CDR3 is TGTGCCACTCAGGGGGTGGGGCGTTCACCCCTCCACTTT. Translation gives CATQGVGRSPLHF.

This clone has at least ten counts. The chain recombines TRBV7-2 with TRBJ2-7, with D perhaps matching TRBD1 (6 bases). Germline-derived CDR1 and CDR2 are SGHTA and FQGNSA. The CDR3 sequence is 13 residues long. V was shortened by 3 bases and J by 6 bases, with 12 bases between the two germline ends. CDR3 nucleotide sequence: TGTGCCAGCAGCTTCGACAGGCAGGGCGAGCAGTACTTC. The encoded protein is CASSFDRQGEQYF.

The table lists this clone with many counts. The chain employs TRBV7-9 and TRBJ2-1, with TRBD2 matching over 9 bases. The CDR3 is 14 amino acids. V dropped 5 bases and J dropped 8; count of bases not matched to a gene: 7. In germline, CDR1 is SEHNR, CDR2 FQNEAQ (reference sequence). CDR3 residues: CASSKMGGRDEQFF. CDR3 nucleotide sequence: TGTGCCAGCAGCAAAATGGGCGGGAGGGATGAGCAGTTCTTC.

This clone was observed many times. The chain carries TRBV7-2 and TRBJ2-1; 12 nucleotides match TRBD2. V lost 2 bases, J lost 9 bases, and 11 bases stayed unmatched. CDR1 and CDR2 from the germline V gene are SGHTA and FQGNSA. This CDR3 is built from 17 residues. CDR3 region: CASSLRSLAGGRGEQFF. In DNA form, the CDR3 reads TGTGCCAGCAGCTTACGATCTCTAGCGGGGGGGCGTGGTGAGCAGTTCTTC.

This clone was found many times. This sequence joins TRBV18 and TRBJ2-7, with a possible D match to TRBD2 (5 bases). Looked up from germline, CDR1 is KGHSH and CDR2 is LQKENI. Between the trimmed V and J ends, which lost 2 bases and 7 bases, there was a span of 15 bases. The CDR3 sequence is 14 residues long. The chain's CDR3 is CASSPERSSGEQYF. In DNA form, the CDR3 reads TGTGCCAGCTCACCAGAACGGTCTTCGGGAGAGCAGTACTTC.

At least ten counts were recorded for this clone. V gene TRBV4-2 combines with J gene TRBJ1-3; tentative D call: TRBD1 (5 bases). CDR1 LGHNA and CDR2 YNFKEQ come from the germline V gene. The CDR3 totals 15 residues. V lost 0 bases and J lost 4, with 10 bases in between. The CDR3 region is CASSQDGAGGNTIYF. CDR3 coding DNA: TGTGCCAGCAGCCAAGATGGGGCAGGGGGAAACACCATATATTTT.

The chain recombines TRBV18 with TRBJ2-5, with 14 bases identical to TRBD2. J was trimmed by 13 bases and V by 5 bases; bases with no gene match: 3. The CDR3 has 12 amino acids. CDR1 KGHSH and CDR2 LQKENI come from the germline V gene. CDR3 bases: TGTGCCAGCTCAGGGGGACTAGCGGGAGTGTACTTC. This codes for CASSGGLAGVYF.

Many counts were recorded for this clone. The chain is built from TRBV6-6 and TRBJ2-1, with 12 bases that match TRBD2. The CDR3 length is 16 residues. Germline CDR1 reads MNHNY; CDR2 reads SVGAGI (reference sequence). After removal of 0 bases from V and 6 bases from J, the junction contained 3 bases not matched to a gene. The CDR3 DNA reads as TGTGCCAGCAGTTACTCCCGACTAGCGGGAGTCAATGAGCAGTTCTTC. Its protein product is CASSYSRLAGVNEQFF.